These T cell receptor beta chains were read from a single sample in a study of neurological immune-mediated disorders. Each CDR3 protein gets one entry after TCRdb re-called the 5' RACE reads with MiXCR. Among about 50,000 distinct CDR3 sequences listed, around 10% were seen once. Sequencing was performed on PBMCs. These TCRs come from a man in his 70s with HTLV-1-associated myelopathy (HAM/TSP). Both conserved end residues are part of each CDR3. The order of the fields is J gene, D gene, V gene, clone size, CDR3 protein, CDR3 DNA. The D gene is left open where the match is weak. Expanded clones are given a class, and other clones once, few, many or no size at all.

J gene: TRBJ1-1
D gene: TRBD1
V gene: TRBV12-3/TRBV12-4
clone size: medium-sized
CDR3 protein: CASSLGQGAEAFF
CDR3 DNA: TGTGCCAGCAGTTTGGGACAGGGGGCTGAAGCTTTCTTT

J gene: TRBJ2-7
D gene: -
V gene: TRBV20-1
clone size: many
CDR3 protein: CSARVRGGVYEQYF
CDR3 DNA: TGCAGTGCTAGAGTGAGGGGAGGAGTCTACGAGCAGTACTTC

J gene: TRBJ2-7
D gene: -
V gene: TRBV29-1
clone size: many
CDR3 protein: CSVEDPRGDQRNEQYF
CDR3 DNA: TGCAGCGTTGAAGATCCTAGGGGGGACCAGCGGAACGAGCAGTACTTC

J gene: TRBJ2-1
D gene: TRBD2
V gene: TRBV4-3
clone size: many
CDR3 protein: CASSQDGLAGWNEQFF
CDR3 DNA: TGCGCCAGCAGCCAAGATGGACTAGCGGGATGGAATGAGCAGTTCTTC

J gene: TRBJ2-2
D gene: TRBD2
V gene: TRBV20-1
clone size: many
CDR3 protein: CSARTLAVNTGELFF
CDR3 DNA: TGCAGTGCTAGAACCCTAGCGGTAAACACCGGGGAGCTGTTTTTT

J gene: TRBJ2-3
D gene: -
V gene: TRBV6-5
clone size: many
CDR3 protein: CASSYEPAGTDTQYF
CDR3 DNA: TGTGCCAGCAGTTACGAGCCGGCAGGCACAGATACGCAGTATTTT

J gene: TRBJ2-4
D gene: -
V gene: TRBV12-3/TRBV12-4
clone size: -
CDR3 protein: CASRAGPGAVPYF
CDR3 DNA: TGTGCCAGCAGGGCCGGCCCTGGGGCCGTCCCGTACTTC

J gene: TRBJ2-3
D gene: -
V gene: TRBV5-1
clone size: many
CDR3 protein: CASSPNTDTQYF
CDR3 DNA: TGCGCCAGCAGCCCAAACACAGATACGCAGTATTTT

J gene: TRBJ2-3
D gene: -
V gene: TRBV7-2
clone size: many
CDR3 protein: CASSPRRTITDTQYF
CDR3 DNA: TGTGCCAGCAGCCCAAGACGAACTATAACAGATACGCAGTATTTT

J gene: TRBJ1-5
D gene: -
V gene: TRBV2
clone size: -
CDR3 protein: CASGIRGAGNQPQHF
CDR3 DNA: TGTGCCAGCGGCATTAGGGGTGCTGGCAATCAGCCCCAGCATTTT

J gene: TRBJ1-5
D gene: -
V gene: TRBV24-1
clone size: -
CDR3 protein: CATSDLGASQPRHF
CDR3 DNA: TGTGCAACCAGTGATTTAGGGGCGAGTCAGCCCCGGCATTTT

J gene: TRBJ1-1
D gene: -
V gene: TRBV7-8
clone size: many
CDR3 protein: CASKVVMNTEAFF
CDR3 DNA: TGTGCCAGCAAGGTGGTTATGAACACTGAAGCTTTCTTT

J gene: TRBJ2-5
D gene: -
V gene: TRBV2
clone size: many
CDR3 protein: CASRAPGKETQYF
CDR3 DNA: TGTGCCAGCAGGGCGCCCGGAAAAGAGACCCAGTACTTC

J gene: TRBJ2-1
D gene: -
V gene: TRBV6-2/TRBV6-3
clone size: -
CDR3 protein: CASSYSGAAGVLEQLF
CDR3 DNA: TGTGCCAGCAGTTACTCCGGGGCCGCCGGGGTTCTGGAGCAGCTCTTC

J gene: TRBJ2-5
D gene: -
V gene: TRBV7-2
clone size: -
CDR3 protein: CASSLGHRAATQETQYF
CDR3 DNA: TGTGCCAGCAGCTTAGGACACCGAGCGGCAACACAAGAGACCCAGTACTTC

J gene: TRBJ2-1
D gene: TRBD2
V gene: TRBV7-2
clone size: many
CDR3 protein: CASSLASGSVDEQFF
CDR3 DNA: TGTGCCAGCAGCTTAGCTAGCGGGAGTGTCGATGAGCAGTTCTTC

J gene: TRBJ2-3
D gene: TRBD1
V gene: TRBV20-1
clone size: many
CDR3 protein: CSARQGGARTDTQYF
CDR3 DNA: TGCAGTGCTAGACAAGGGGGCGCAAGGACAGATACGCAGTATTTT

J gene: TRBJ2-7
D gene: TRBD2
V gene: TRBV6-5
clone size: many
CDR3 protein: CAARGLAWSEQYF
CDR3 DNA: TGTGCCGCGAGGGGACTAGCTTGGTCCGAGCAGTACTTC

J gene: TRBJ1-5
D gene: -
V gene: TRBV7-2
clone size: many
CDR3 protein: CASSYSSNQPQHF
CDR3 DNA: TGTGCCAGCAGCTATAGCAGCAATCAGCCCCAGCATTTT

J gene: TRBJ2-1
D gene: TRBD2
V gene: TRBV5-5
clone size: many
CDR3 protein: CASSWAIAGSFYNEQFF
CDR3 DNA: TGTGCCAGCAGCTGGGCAATAGCGGGAAGTTTCTACAATGAGCAGTTCTTC

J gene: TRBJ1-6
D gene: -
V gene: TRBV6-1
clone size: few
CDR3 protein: CASSEAGVGSPLHF
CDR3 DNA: TGTGCCAGCAGTGAAGCGGGCGTAGGTTCACCCCTCCACTTT

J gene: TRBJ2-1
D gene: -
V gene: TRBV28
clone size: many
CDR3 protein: CASSLFGAATNEQFF
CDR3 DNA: TGTGCCAGCAGTTTATTCGGGGCTGCTACAAATGAGCAGTTCTTC

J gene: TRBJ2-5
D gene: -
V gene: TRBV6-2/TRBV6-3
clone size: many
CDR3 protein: CASSLGPIGTQYF
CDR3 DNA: TGTGCCAGCAGCCTCGGACCGATCGGGACCCAGTACTTC

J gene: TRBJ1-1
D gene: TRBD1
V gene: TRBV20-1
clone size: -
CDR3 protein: CSAKVAGGRMNTEAFF
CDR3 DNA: TGCAGTGCTAAGGTGGCAGGGGGCAGGATGAACACTGAAGCTTTCTTT

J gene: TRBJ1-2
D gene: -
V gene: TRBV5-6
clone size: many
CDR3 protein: CASSLGDPFYGYTF
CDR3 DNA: TGTGCCAGCAGCTTAGGGGACCCTTTTTATGGCTACACCTTC

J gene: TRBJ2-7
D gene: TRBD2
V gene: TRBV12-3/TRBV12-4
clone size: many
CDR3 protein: CASSLWAGGTYEQYF
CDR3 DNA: TGTGCCAGCAGTTTGTGGGCGGGAGGAACTTACGAGCAGTACTTC

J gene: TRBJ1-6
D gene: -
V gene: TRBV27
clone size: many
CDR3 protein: CASSLELYNSPLHF
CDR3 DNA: TGTGCCAGCAGTTTAGAGCTATATAATTCACCCCTCCACTTT

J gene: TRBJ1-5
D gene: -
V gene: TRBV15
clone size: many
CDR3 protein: CATSRVRAANQPQHF
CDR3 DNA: TGTGCCACCAGCAGAGTCAGGGCCGCCAATCAGCCCCAGCATTTT

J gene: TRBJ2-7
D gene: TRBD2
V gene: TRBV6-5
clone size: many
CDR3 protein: CASRETSGRGNEQYF
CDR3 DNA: TGTGCCAGCAGGGAGACTAGCGGGAGAGGTAACGAGCAGTACTTC

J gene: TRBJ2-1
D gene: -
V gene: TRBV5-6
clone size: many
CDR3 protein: CASSGTWQDEQFF
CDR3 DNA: TGTGCCAGCAGCGGGACTTGGCAGGATGAGCAGTTCTTC

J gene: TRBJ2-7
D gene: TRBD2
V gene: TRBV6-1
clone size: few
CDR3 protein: CASSVSGTSFDEQYF
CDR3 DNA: TGTGCCAGCAGTGTTTCGGGGACTAGCTTTGACGAGCAGTACTTC

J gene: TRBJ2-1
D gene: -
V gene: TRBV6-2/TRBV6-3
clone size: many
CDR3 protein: CASSYITLVSNNEQFF
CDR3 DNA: TGTGCCAGCAGTTACATTACCTTGGTGTCTAACAATGAGCAGTTCTTC

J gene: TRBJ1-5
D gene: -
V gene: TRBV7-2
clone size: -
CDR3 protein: CASSPNSAGLIQPQHF
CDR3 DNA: TGTGCCAGCAGCCCCAATTCGGCAGGCCTGATCCAGCCCCAGCATTTT

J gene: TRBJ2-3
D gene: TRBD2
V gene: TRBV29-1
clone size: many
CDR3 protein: CSVEDPGGNTQYF
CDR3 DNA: TGCAGCGTTGAAGATCCGGGGGGGAATACGCAGTATTTT

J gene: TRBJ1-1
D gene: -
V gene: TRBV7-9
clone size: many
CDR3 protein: CASSVDSILNTEAFF
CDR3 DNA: TGTGCCAGCAGCGTCGACAGTATTTTGAACACTGAAGCTTTCTTT

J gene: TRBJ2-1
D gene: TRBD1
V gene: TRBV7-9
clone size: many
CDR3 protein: CASSLPGQGPNEQFF
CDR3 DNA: TGTGCCAGCAGCTTACCGGGACAGGGACCGAATGAGCAGTTCTTC

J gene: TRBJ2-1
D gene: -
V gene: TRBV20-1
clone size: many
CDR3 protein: CSARDSLSYNEQFF
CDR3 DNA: TGCAGTGCTAGAGATTCCCTCTCCTACAATGAGCAGTTCTTC

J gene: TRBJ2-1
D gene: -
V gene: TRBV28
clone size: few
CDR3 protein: CASSRLVGNEQFF
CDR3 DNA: TGTGCCAGCAGCCGACTCGTTGGCAATGAGCAGTTCTTC

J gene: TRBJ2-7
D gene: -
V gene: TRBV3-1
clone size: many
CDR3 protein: CASSHRQGGSYEQYF
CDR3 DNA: TGTGCCAGCAGCCACAGGCAGGGGGGCTCCTACGAGCAGTACTTC

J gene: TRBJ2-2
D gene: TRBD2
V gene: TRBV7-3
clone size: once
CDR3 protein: CASRSGANTGELFF
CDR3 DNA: TGTGCCAGCAGGAGCGGGGCGAACACCGGGGAGCTGTTTTTT